These T cell receptor beta chains were read from a single sample in a study of vaccination and CD4 T cells after COVID-19. One entry per CDR3 protein, called by TCRdb with MiXCR from the PCR reads. The sample has 20,000 to 25,000 distinct CDR3 sequences, roughly two fifths seen once. No antigen has been identified for these receptors. The sequencing input was CD4+ T cells from blood, cultured in vitro. All receptors derive from a human donor who had recovered from COVID-19. Each CDR3 is given without its conserved first and last residue.

11 TRBV24-1 ATSEESFYEQY
13 TRBV7-9 ASSEGDTMSDTQY
13 TRBV6-5 ASSYSGALTDGYT
16 TRBV19 ASSISPVAGTGTTEAF
13 TRBV6-1 ASSKRLAGLHEQY
13 TRBV5-1 ASSLPDRGIGELF
10 TRBV2 ASTWVLDTQY
15 TRBV20-1 SARVASGGGIQETQY
12 TRBV7-9 ASSLGGRYNEQF
8 TRBV28 ASSNYGYT
14 TRBV25-1 ASSDRGSRGGTEAF
14 TRBV19 ASSEKGTGETYEQY
13 TRBV20-1 SASVRTGNTDTQY
11 TRBV6-5 ASSYFHRDGYT
11 TRBV20-1 SARDGGNYGYT
9 TRBV14 ASSPMGTQY
12 TRBV6-4 ASSDEDGSLWQY
12 TRBV7-2 ASSFSWSNTEAF
11 TRBV10-3 AIRDRRNQPQH
12 TRBV7-9 ASSPPGWGTEAF
12 TRBV19 ASSITGQVNGYT
13 TRBV7-2 ASSPRGTRNTEAF
12 TRBV19 ASSIGLADNEQF
13 TRBV19 ASSIRPDMFWTQY
11 TRBV5-5 ASSLAEGPRPF
12 TRBV5-4 ASSSSTGSFGYT
12 TRBV30 AWSEATGNYGYT
13 TRBV21-1 ASSNYREPNTEAF
11 TRBV19 ASKREGPLEQF
12 TRBV28 ASSPAGTDYEQY
10 TRBV28 ASSGSHNEQF
14 TRBV29-1 SVATSPNLAKNIQY
11 TRBV6-1 ASSGSGLYEQY
14 TRBV7-2 ASSAVAGAGRGELF
15 TRBV5-6 ASSLGPWTSGGYEQF
12 TRBV20-1 SARSPKGESPLH
13 TRBV2 ASRVGGTLNTEAF
12 TRBV19 ASSISILSGSAF
13 TRBV27 ASSLWGRENTEAF
16 TRBV2 ASSERSLSSSYNSPLH
12 TRBV5-1 ASSLGTGATEAF
11 TRBV5-1 ASSLIGENEQF
20 TRBV7-2 ASSSRDSFRSVGTRGGYEQY